What follows is one TCR beta chain and its context. Within the sample, other DNA sequences also encode this same CDR3. The germline V and J ends were trimmed by 4 bases and 2 bases, with 8 bases remaining between them. CDR3 length: 12 amino acids. The germline CDR1 and CDR2 sequences are SQVTM and ANQGSEA. This record belongs to a study of shared clonotypes between healthy human individuals. Clones were sequenced by immunoSEQ multiplex PCR, and TCRdb holds only the in-frame ones, with some missing. The data show roughly 2.2 million clones, 80% to 95% seen once. Sequenced: naive CD4+ T cells from PBMCs. Indicated subset: CD45RA+ positively selected. The chain links TRBV29-1 to TRBJ1-2, with D perhaps TRBD1 (5 bases). This receptor was obtained from a man aged 18 to 35 in good health. Some clones in this sample may be carry-over from other donors' samples. CDR3 in DNA: TGCAGCGTTGCGGGGCAGAACTATGGCTACACCTTC. It specifies CSVAGQNYGYTF. Combining the CDR3 with reference TRBV29-1 and TRBJ1-2 gives the whole variable domain SAVISQKPSRDICQRGTSLTIQCQVDSQVTMMFWYRQQPGQSLTLIATANQGSEATYESGFVIDKFPISRPNLTFSTLTVSNMSPEDSSIYLCSVAGQNYGYTFGSGTRLTVV.